This TCR beta chain was sequenced for a study of neoadjuvant anti-PD-1 for oral cavity cancer. Study summary: Most patients had three to four biweekly doses of 3 mg/kg nivolumab before resection. Patients without progression received a fourth nivolumab dose around day 43, then surgical resection on days 50-56. Study-wide findings and caveats: Each response group had just three patients in TCR analyses.

Clones were read by immunoSEQ multiplex PCR, and TCRdb kept only the in-frame ones, dropping some. In the table there are 13,000 to 15,000 clones, approximately 70% of which are singletons. V dropped 0 bases and J dropped 5 bases, with 16 bases sitting between them. Per the germline V gene, CDR1 is SGDLS and CDR2 is YYNGEE. The CDR3 sequence is 16 residues long. As regards this clone: As yet, its antigen is unknown.

This TCR was recovered from a person between 35 and 79 years old with oral cavity squamous cell carcinoma. The specimen comprised PBMCs, sampled before nivolumab (anti-PD-1) treatment. The rearrangement uses TRBV9 and TRBJ2-3; D is perhaps TRBD1 (6 bases). This CDR3 is CASSVGGRSGEDTQYF. For the CDR3, the DNA is TGTGCCAGCAGCGTAGGCGGTCGATCAGGGGAAGATACGCAGTATTTT.